This T cell receptor (beta chain) emerged from a study of control samples from healthy donors and cancer patients. V gave up 5 bases and J gave up 3 bases, with 16 bases separating them. The CDR3 totals 15 residues. Germline loops: CDR1 LNHNV, CDR2 YYDKDF (reference sequence). This clone was found once. Data came from immunoSEQ multiplex PCR; TCRdb stores just in-frame clones and leaves some out. Counted here are around 94,000 clones, 85% to 90% occurring once; the ten biggest clones make up roughly 1.3%. The chain uses TRBV15 and TRBJ1-1, with D possibly being TRBD1 (5 bases). The sequencing sample was made of blood. The source of this sequence is a woman aged 50 to 60 in good health. CDR3 residues: CATSVRQTSDTEAFF. CDR3 DNA sequence: TGTGCCACCAGCGTCAGACAGACTTCGGACACTGAAGCTTTCTTT.